One and the same sample provided the 21 T cell receptor beta chains below, sequenced in a study of blood T cells in healthy people across ages. Then a second PCR, running roughly 7 to 11 cycles, was carried out with a sample-barcoded 5' primer and a J-beta primer mix. Each CDR3 protein is one row after TCRdb ran MiXCR on the 5' RACE reads. The data hold some 900,000 distinct CDR3 sequences, with about 48% observed a single time. Source material: blood. Source of these receptors: a man aged 25 to 40 in good health.

With respect to this clonotype: Germline and junction disagree at one end, which may indicate a read error. The chain employs TRBV10-3 and TRBJ2-7, with D unresolved. The CDR3 is 12 amino acids. From germline, CDR1 is ENHRY and CDR2 SYGVKD. This chain's CDR3 is CAIGEGGYEQYF. The DNA for the CDR3 is TGTGCCATCGGTGAAGGCGGCTACGAGCAGTACTTC.

The chain carries TRBV28 and TRBJ2-5; D is uncertain. Germline CDR1 reads MDHEN; CDR2 reads SYDVKM. Trimming stripped 3 bases from V and 1 base from J, with 9 bases between. The CDR3 is 14 residues long. The CDR3 DNA sequence: TGTGCCAGCAGTTTGGGCAGCCTCCAAGAGACCCAGTACTTC. This codes for CASSLGSLQETQYF.

This clonotype appeared many times. This rearrangement joins TRBV4-3 to TRBJ2-3; 8 bases match TRBD1. The CDR3 is 15 amino acids. Germline values: CDR1 LGHNA, CDR2 YSLEER. The J segment lost 6 bases and the V segment lost 4 bases, leaving 9 bases of the junction unmatched. CDR3 in amino acids: CASSPRQGTWDTQYF. The CDR3 DNA reads as TGCGCCAGCAGCCCTCGACAGGGGACCTGGGATACGCAGTATTTT.

The chain uses TRBV12-3 or TRBV12-4 and TRBJ2-7; TRBD1 aligns across 8 bases. The CDR3 spans 13 residues. The trim removed 3 bases at V and 7 bases at J, leaving 5 bases unmatched. Here the CDR3 DNA reads TGTGCCAGCAGTTTCGCAGGGGGCGGAGAGCAGTACTTC. It encodes CASSFAGGGEQYF.

This clonotype was counted between two and nine times. V usage is TRBV27 and J usage is TRBJ1-5, with unresolved D. V lost 6 bases, J lost 6 bases, and 12 bases lay in between. CDR1 is MNHEY, CDR2 SMNVEV, per germline (reference sequence). The CDR3 covers 13 residues. The CDR3 nucleotides read TGTGCCAGCAGCCTCTCGGGGTTTCAGCCCCAGCATTTT. It translates to CASSLSGFQPQHF.

The gene calls are TRBV7-8 and TRBJ1-5; D remains ambiguous. CDR3 length equals 14 residues. With 5 bases removed from V and 2 bases from J, the gap between germline ends came to 10 bases. In germline, CDR1 is SGHVS, CDR2 FQNEAQ. In nucleotides, the CDR3 is TGTGCCAGCAGCGTGGACGGTGGCAATCAGCCCCAGCATTTT. Translating gives CASSVDGGNQPQHF.

The rearrangement links TRBV4-2 to TRBJ2-1; TRBD1 might be the D (6 bases). Trimming took off 0 bases at V and 0 bases at J, with 21 bases between the two ends. Germline V gene data show CDR1 as LGHNA and CDR2 as YNFKEQ. This CDR3 has 20 residues. CDR3 nucleotide sequence: TGTGCCAGCAGCCAAGAGGCCACGTTTAGGGGGTCGGGCTCCTACAATGAGCAGTTCTTC. Translating gives CASSQEATFRGSGSYNEQFF.

The chain is built from TRBV7-6 and TRBJ1-5, with unresolved D. Per the germline V gene, CDR1 is SGHVS and CDR2 is FNYEAQ. The CDR3 totals 13 residues. The V end lost 6 bases, the J end lost 7 bases, and 13 bases lay between the germline ends. The CDR3 DNA reads TGTGCCAGCAGACCCGTTTGGTCCCAGCCCCAGCATTTT. This codes for CASRPVWSQPQHF.

This clonotype was detected only a few times. This rearrangement joins TRBV11-3 to TRBJ1-2; 7 nucleotides line up with TRBD1. Germline values: CDR1 SGHNT, CDR2 YENEEA. The CDR3 is made up of 16 amino acids. J gave up 4 bases and V 1 base, and 9 bases lay outside the gene matches. In nucleotides, the CDR3 is TGTGCCAGCAGCTTAGGCGGGACAGCTATCATCTATGGCTACACCTTC. It yields the protein CASSLGGTAIIYGYTF.

The chain links TRBV4-1 to TRBJ2-7; tentative D call: TRBD1 (5 bases). Between the trimmed V and J ends, which lost 3 bases and 3 bases, there was a span of 12 bases. Looked up from germline, CDR1 is MGHRA and CDR2 is YSYEKL. The CDR3 has 14 residues. CDR3 DNA: TGCGCCAGCAGCCAGAGTCAGGGTTACTACGAGCAGTACTTC. This codes for CASSQSQGYYEQYF.

This rearrangement joins TRBV20-1 to TRBJ2-4; TRBD2 aligns across 11 bases. The CDR3 is 15 amino acids. J gave up 9 bases and V 3 bases, and 10 bases lay outside the gene matches. The germline V gene encodes CDR1 DFQATT and CDR2 SNEGSKA (reference sequence). CDR3 amino acids: CSARVAGGPHAIQYF. Here the CDR3 DNA reads TGCAGTGCTAGGGTAGCGGGGGGGCCCCACGCCATTCAGTACTTC.

The gene calls are TRBV6-4 and TRBJ2-1; TRBD2 matches 9 bases. Germline CDR1 MRHNA, CDR2 SNTAGT. CDR3 length: 16 residues. V gave up 5 bases and J gave up 3 bases; unmatched junction bases: 8. The CDR3, as DNA: TGTGCCAGCAGTCTCTTAGCGGGGGCTGGCTACAATGAGCAGTTCTTC. Translated, it gives CASSLLAGAGYNEQFF.

This clonotype was observed once. This chain joins TRBV3-1 and TRBJ2-3; D perhaps matches TRBD2 (5 bases). The CDR3 is made up of 12 amino acids. The germline CDR1 and CDR2 sequences are LGHDT and YNNKEL (reference sequence). Trimming pared 1 base from V and 11 bases from J, leaving 10 bases between. The CDR3 here is CASSQGLPGQYF. CDR3 sequence (DNA): TGTGCCAGCAGCCAAGGACTACCGGGGCAGTATTTT.

The chain couples TRBV3-1 to TRBJ2-5; D is unresolved. Trimming took off 1 base at V and 13 bases at J, with 10 bases between the two ends. Germline CDR1 and CDR2: LGHDT and YNNKEL (reference sequence). This CDR3 has 11 residues. The CDR3 is CASSQAQQLYF. The DNA of the CDR3 is TGTGCCAGCAGCCAAGCCCAGCAACTGTACTTC.

The chain joins TRBV4-1 to TRBJ2-7; 9 nucleotides line up with TRBD2. The CDR3 is 16 residues long. Germline loops: CDR1 MGHRA, CDR2 YSYEKL. Unmatched junction bases numbered 18, after V lost 5 bases and J lost 10 bases. CDR3 sequence reads: CASSKQSGGLVNEQYF. The CDR3 DNA is TGCGCCAGCAGCAAACAAAGCGGGGGGCTCGTCAATGAACAGTACTTC.

The V and J genes are TRBV6-1 and TRBJ2-5; TRBD2 matches 12 bases. The CDR3 has 18 residues. Per the germline V gene, CDR1 is MNHNS and CDR2 is SASEGT. V trimming: 6 bases; J trimming: 2 bases; junction bases outside the gene matches: 13. CDR3 in amino acids: CASRLLAGGLPGQETQYF. CDR3 sequence (DNA): TGTGCCAGCAGGCTACTAGCGGGGGGCCTCCCGGGGCAAGAGACCCAGTACTTC.

The chain employs TRBV30 and TRBJ1-1; D perhaps matches TRBD1 (6 bases). Per germline, CDR1 GTSNPN and CDR2 SVGIG (reference sequence). The CDR3 has 13 amino acids. Trimming shortened V by 2 bases and J by 1 base, and 8 bases separated the two germline ends. The CDR3 DNA reads as TGTGCCTGGAGTCAGGGGCCGAACACTGAAGCTTTCTTT. Its protein is CAWSQGPNTEAFF.

The V gene is TRBV6-2 or TRBV6-3, the J gene TRBJ2-1; D gene ambiguous. The CDR3 is 13 amino acids. V was trimmed by 4 bases and J by 5 bases, leaving 9 bases between them. Germline values: CDR1 MNHEY, CDR2 SVGEGT. The DNA of the CDR3 is TGTGCCAGCAGTTCTGCGGAACACAATGAGCAGTTCTTC. Its translation: CASSSAEHNEQFF.

CDR3 in DNA: TGTGCCAGCAGCTTCGGGACTCCCGAAGAGACCCAGTACTTC. Amino acid sequence: CASSFGTPEETQYF. The chain recombines TRBV5-6 with TRBJ2-7, with D tentatively TRBD2 (6 bases). The DNA end is more similar to TRBJ2-5, so the J call may be wrong. Germline V gene lookup returns CDR1 SGHDT and CDR2 YYEEEE. The CDR3 runs 14 residues.

In its sample, this clonotype was seen a few times. The V and J genes are TRBV29-1 and TRBJ2-1; 8 bases fit TRBD2. This CDR3 spans 15 amino acids. V gave up 6 bases and J gave up 8 bases; unmatched junction bases: 15. The V gene's germline CDR1 is SQVTM and CDR2 ANQGSEA. The CDR3 bases are TGCAGCGTCAACATTCCGGGACTAGTACAGCATGAGCAGTTCTTC. This translates into CSVNIPGLVQHEQFF.

This clonotype was recorded a few times. The chain recombines TRBV12-3 or TRBV12-4 with TRBJ2-3; D not certain. V was trimmed by 5 bases and J by 7 bases, leaving 16 bases between them. The CDR3 sequence is 14 residues long. The CDR3 nucleotides are TGTGCCAGCAGTCCCTCGACGAATCCTAATACGCAGTATTTT. Its protein is CASSPSTNPNTQYF.